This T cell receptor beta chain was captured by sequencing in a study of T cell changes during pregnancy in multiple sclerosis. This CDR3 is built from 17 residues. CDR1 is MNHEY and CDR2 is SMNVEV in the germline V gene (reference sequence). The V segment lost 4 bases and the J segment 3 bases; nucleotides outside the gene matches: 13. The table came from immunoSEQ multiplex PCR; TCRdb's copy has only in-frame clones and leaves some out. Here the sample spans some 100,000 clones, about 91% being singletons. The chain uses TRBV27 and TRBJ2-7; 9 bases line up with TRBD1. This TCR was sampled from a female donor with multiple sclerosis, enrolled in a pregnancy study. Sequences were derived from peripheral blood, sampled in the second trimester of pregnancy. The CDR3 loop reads CASSYKMSGQGYYEQYF. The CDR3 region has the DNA TGTGCCAGCAGTTATAAAATGTCGGGACAGGGTTACTACGAGCAGTACTTC.